This T cell receptor beta chain comes out of a study of circulating CD8 cells and anti-PD-1 response in melanoma. The QIAseq Immune Repertoire TCR panel built the libraries from around 15 ng of total RNA. TCRdb re-called the reads with MiXCR, one entry per CDR3 protein. The sample has several hundred distinct CDR3 sequences; 6.2% are singletons. Live CD3+CD8+TCRalphabeta+ cells were sorted into four subsets by PD-1 and/or TIGIT. CDR3 length equals 14 residues. After removal of 5 bases from V and 2 bases from J, the junction contained 5 bases not matched to a gene. Germline V lookup: CDR1 MNHNY, CDR2 SVGAGI (reference sequence).

Material: CD8+ T cells from PBMCs, obtained at baseline or after one month of anti-PD-1 therapy (not recorded which). This TCR derives from a human donor with melanoma. V gene TRBV6-6 combines with J gene TRBJ1-2, with TRBD1 identical over 7 bases. The CDR3 sequence: CASSQATGNYGYTF. The CDR3 coding sequence is TGTGCCAGCAGTCAGGCGACAGGGAACTATGGCTACACCTTC.